Following are 18 T cell receptor beta chains from one sample sequenced in a study of T cells of healthy individuals. TCRdb used MiXCR to reprocess the 5' RACE reads, holding one entry per CDR3 protein. The table has 95,000 to 100,000 distinct CDR3 sequences, about 16% seen once. The receptors stem from a human donor in good health.

This clonotype was counted between two and nine times. This chain links TRBV10-3 with TRBJ1-1, with D possibly being TRBD1 (5 bases). Germline CDR1 and CDR2: ENHRY and SYGVKD. Trimming shortened V by 2 bases and J by 0 bases, and 10 bases separated the two germline ends. CDR3 length: 15 amino acids. DNA of the CDR3: TGTGCCATCAGTGAGAGCAGGGCAGTGAACACTGAAGCTTTCTTT. Encoded protein: CAISESRAVNTEAFF.

This clonotype was picked up a small number of times. The chain uses TRBV20-1 and TRBJ1-2; 7 bases align to TRBD1. The CDR3 is 13 residues long. Trimming cost V 4 bases and J 4 bases; bases outside gene matches: 6. CDR1 and CDR2 from the germline V gene are DFQATT and SNEGSKA (reference sequence). Here the CDR3 DNA reads TGCAGTGCTACGGCCCCAGGGGGCTATGGCTACACCTTC. Translation: CSATAPGGYGYTF.

The chain joins TRBV12-3 or TRBV12-4 to TRBJ2-1, with D perhaps TRBD2 (5 bases). The CDR3 is 14 amino acids. V lost 5 bases, J lost 7 bases, and 15 bases lay in between. The CDR3 reads CASSGYSPGNEQFF. CDR3 nucleotides: TGTGCCAGCAGTGGCTACAGTCCGGGGAATGAGCAGTTCTTC.

As concerns this clonotype: With a much larger clone just one base away, this may be a read error. This chain joins TRBV6-2 or TRBV6-3 and TRBJ2-5; D perhaps matches TRBD1 (5 bases). V shed 6 bases and J shed 8 bases, with 10 bases lying between them. The CDR3 has 11 residues. The germline V gene has CDR1 MNHEY and CDR2 SVGEGT. DNA for the CDR3: TGTGCCAGCAGCCCGGACACTACCCAGTACTTC. Translated: CASSPDTTQYF.

This clonotype has only a few counts. DNA of the CDR3: TGTGCCAGCAGCTCTCAGGGGAAGGATTCACCCCTCCACTTT. Encoded protein: CASSSQGKDSPLHF. The rearrangement uses TRBV7-2 and TRBJ1-6; possible D gene TRBD1, 6 bases. CDR3 length: 14 amino acids. V was shortened by 4 bases and J by 8 bases, with 12 bases between the two germline ends. Germline V gene data show CDR1 as SGHTA and CDR2 as FQGNSA. Full variable domain (remainder filled in from reference TRBV7-2 and TRBJ1-6): GAGVSQSPSNKVTEKGKDVELRCDPISGHTALYWYRQSLGQGLEFLIYFQGNSAPDKSGLPSDRFSAERTGGSVSTLTIQRTQQEDSAVYLCASSSQGKDSPLHFGNGTRLTVT.

This clonotype was observed a few times. The chain uses TRBV19 and TRBJ1-5, with D possibly matching TRBD1 (5 bases). CDR1 is LNHDA and CDR2 is SQIVND in the germline V gene (reference sequence). Trimming took 5 bases from V and 6 from J, leaving 17 bases between them. The length of the CDR3 is 15 residues. The CDR3 region is CASSLGGFGRQPQHF. The CDR3 nucleotides are TGTGCCAGTAGTTTGGGGGGATTCGGTCGTCAGCCCCAGCATTTT.

This rearrangement joins TRBV29-1 to TRBJ2-1, with D unresolved. Germline V gene sequence: CDR1 SQVTM, CDR2 ANQGSEA. The V and J ends lost 1 base and 0 bases respectively, with 7 bases between them. This CDR3 spans 14 amino acids. The CDR3 DNA reads as TGCAGCGTTGAAGGGGTCACCTCCTACAATGAGCAGTTCTTC. This sequence encodes CSVEGVTSYNEQFF.

V is TRBV27 and J is TRBJ2-1; the match to TRBD2 covers 9 bases. This CDR3 contains 13 residues. The germline gives CDR1 MNHEY, CDR2 SMNVEV (reference sequence). The V and J ends lost 3 bases and 8 bases, in that order; junction bases with no gene match: 2. CDR3 coding DNA: TGTGCCAGCAGTTTCCGGACTAGCGATGAGCAGTTCTTC. Protein product: CASSFRTSDEQFF.

This chain links TRBV9 with TRBJ2-1; D is uncertain. The V gene's germline CDR1 is SGDLS and CDR2 YYNGEE. The CDR3 is 17 amino acids. Trimming pared 3 bases from V and 0 bases from J, leaving 16 bases between. DNA for the CDR3: TGTGCCAGCAGCGGAGCCTCCGAATACCGCTCCTACAATGAGCAGTTCTTC. Its translation is CASSGASEYRSYNEQFF.

The genes are TRBV12-3 or TRBV12-4 and TRBJ2-1; 7 bases fit TRBD1. V lost 7 bases and J lost 4; bases outside the gene matches: 7. This CDR3 has 14 amino acids. The CDR3 loop reads CASTPGQSYNEQFF. Written as DNA, the CDR3 is TGTGCCAGCACTCCGGGACAGTCATACAATGAGCAGTTCTTC.

This chain links TRBV9 with TRBJ1-1; 9 nucleotides match TRBD1. The CDR3 has 17 residues. V lost 4 bases, J lost 5 bases, and 15 bases stayed unmatched. CDR1 and CDR2 from the germline V gene are SGDLS and YYNGEE. The CDR3 DNA is TGTGCCAGCAGCCCAAGACCAGGACAGGGGAGAGGGACTGAAGCTTTCTTT. Translation gives CASSPRPGQGRGTEAFF.

This sequence joins TRBV6-1 and TRBJ2-7, with a weak D call TRBD2 (6 bases). From germline, CDR1 is MNHNS and CDR2 SASEGT. CDR3 length: 13 amino acids. Trimming left V 7 bases short and J 6 bases short, with 16 bases between. CDR3 in amino acids: CASTVAWGVEQYF. The CDR3 nucleotides read TGTGCCAGCACAGTTGCCTGGGGGGTCGAGCAGTACTTC.

This clonotype was observed at least ten times. The genes are TRBV20-1 and TRBJ2-3, with D uncertain. V was shortened by 4 bases and J by 2 bases, with 10 bases between the two germline ends. Germline V gene lookup returns CDR1 DFQATT and CDR2 SNEGSKA (reference sequence). CDR3 length: 13 residues. CDR3 DNA sequence: TGCAGTGCTAAAAACACCAACACAGATACGCAGTATTTT. Protein sequence: CSAKNTNTDTQYF.

This clonotype has a handful of counts. The chain carries TRBV20-1 and TRBJ2-7; weak D call: TRBD2 (7 bases). Per germline, CDR1 DFQATT and CDR2 SNEGSKA (reference sequence). The CDR3 length is 15 residues. Trimming removed 0 bases at V and 2 bases at J, with 14 bases between. This CDR3 reads CSARDGGAGTYEQYF. The CDR3 DNA is TGCAGTGCTAGAGATGGGGGGGCCGGGACCTACGAGCAGTACTTC.

In this sample, this clonotype turned up a few times. The chain couples TRBV20-1 to TRBJ2-3; 15 bases match TRBD2. The CDR3 sequence is 21 residues long. The germline gives CDR1 DFQATT, CDR2 SNEGSKA (reference sequence). V lost 3 bases, J lost 3 bases, and 19 bases stayed unmatched. CDR3 bases: TGCAGTGCTAGTGAAACCCCATGGACTAGCGGGAGGGCCGGTACGACAGATACGCAGTATTTT. Its protein is CSASETPWTSGRAGTTDTQYF.

This rearrangement joins TRBV4-1 to TRBJ1-1; D call uncertain. The CDR3 loop spans 16 amino acids. Germline loops: CDR1 MGHRA, CDR2 YSYEKL. The V end was cut by 3 bases, the J end by 0 bases, with 14 bases between. As DNA, the CDR3 is TGCGCCAGCAGCCATGAGGGCGGTCGAGTGAACACTGAAGCTTTCTTT. This translates into CASSHEGGRVNTEAFF.

This clonotype was seen a few times. The V and J genes are TRBV7-2 and TRBJ2-1; 12 nucleotides match TRBD2. V was clipped by 1 base and J by 15 bases; unmatched bases: 10. The CDR3 sequence is 15 residues long. Germline V gene data show CDR1 as SGHTA and CDR2 as FQGNSA. The CDR3 DNA reads TGTGCCAGCAGCTTAGGTCTAGCGGGGGGGCTCAATCCGTTCTTC. This codes for CASSLGLAGGLNPFF.

This clonotype was picked up a small number of times. The J gene is TRBJ2-5, the V gene TRBV28; 7 nucleotides line up with TRBD1. Germline V gene data show CDR1 as MDHEN and CDR2 as SYDVKM. The CDR3 length is 15 residues. Trimming cost V 3 bases and J 7 bases; bases outside gene matches: 11. Here the CDR3 DNA reads TGTGCCAGCAGTTTCACACGACAGGGCGTGGGGACCCAGTACTTC. Encoded protein: CASSFTRQGVGTQYF.